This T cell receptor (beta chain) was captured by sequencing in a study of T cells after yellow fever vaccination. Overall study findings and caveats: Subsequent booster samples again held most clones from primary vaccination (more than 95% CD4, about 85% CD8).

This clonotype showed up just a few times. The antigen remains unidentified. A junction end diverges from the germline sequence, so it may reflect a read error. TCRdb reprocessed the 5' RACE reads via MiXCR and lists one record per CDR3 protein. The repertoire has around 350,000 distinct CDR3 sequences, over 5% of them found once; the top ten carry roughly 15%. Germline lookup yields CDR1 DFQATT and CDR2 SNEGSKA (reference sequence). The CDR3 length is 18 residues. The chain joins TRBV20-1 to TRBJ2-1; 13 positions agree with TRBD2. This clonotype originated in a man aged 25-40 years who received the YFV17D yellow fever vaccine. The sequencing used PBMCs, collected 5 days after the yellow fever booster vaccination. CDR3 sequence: CSARVGLAGRSSYNEQFF. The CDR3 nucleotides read TGCAGTGCCAGAGTGGGACTAGCGGGAAGGAGCTCCTACAATGAGCAGTTCTTC.